These 8 T cell receptor beta chains came from one sample sequenced in a study of cytomegalovirus exposure and HLA in healthy donors (dated by TCRdb to about 2017). Library construction relied on the immunoSEQ multiplex PCR assay. For the multiplex PCR, a mixture combining 60 forward primers for TCR Vbeta segments and 13 reverse primers for TCR Jbeta segments was used. Here the immuneACCESS table is served through TCRdb, limited to in-frame sequences with V and J called. Missing clones are a known gap in these copies; in checked studies unresolved V genes cover under half, and the rest lacks a known reason. For this sample the table gives about 98,000 clones, of which more than 60% were detected only once. 2% to 2.5% of the sample lies in the top ten. The sequenced sample was PBMCs. Receptors originate from a man in his fifties in good health and CMV-seronegative.

The chain combines TRBV7-2 with TRBJ2-3; no clear D gene. The V end was cut by 4 bases, the J end by 1 base, with 9 bases between. The CDR3 runs 14 residues. From germline, CDR1 is SGHTA and CDR2 FQGNSA. Written as DNA, the CDR3 is TGTGCCAGCAGCTCGTTTCCAGGCACAGATACGCAGTATTTT. This codes for CASSSFPGTDTQYF.

The sample holds one count of this clone. The chain carries TRBV11-2 and TRBJ1-1; 7 bases fit TRBD1. The V and J ends lost 1 base and 7 bases, in that order; junction bases with no gene match: 6. The CDR3 runs 14 residues. Looked up from germline, CDR1 is SGHAT and CDR2 is FQNNGV. For the CDR3, the DNA is TGTGCCAGCAGCTTAGGACTGACAGGGTTTGAAGCTTTCTTT. Its protein is CASSLGLTGFEAFF.

The J gene is TRBJ1-2, the V gene TRBV2; a possible D gene is TRBD1 (6 bases). CDR1 SNHLY and CDR2 FYNNEI come from the germline V gene. Trimming stripped 6 bases from V and 8 bases from J, with 10 bases between. The CDR3 runs to 11 residues. CDR3 sequence reads: CASRTGSGYTF. CDR3 nucleotides: TGTGCCAGCAGGACAGGATCAGGCTACACCTTC.

The chain has TRBV7-6 and TRBJ2-7; TRBD1 agrees at 9 bases. Germline V CDR1 and CDR2: SGHVS, FNYEAQ. The V segment lost 6 bases and the J segment 5 bases; nucleotides outside the gene matches: 8. The CDR3 totals 14 residues. The CDR3 nucleotides are TGTGCCAGCAGGGCCGGGACAGGGATGAACGAGCAGTACTTC. Translating gives CASRAGTGMNEQYF.

The V gene is TRBV27, the J gene TRBJ1-4; 8 nucleotides match TRBD1. Germline values: CDR1 MNHEY, CDR2 SMNVEV (reference sequence). This CDR3 spans 16 amino acids. After removal of 4 bases from V and 8 bases from J, the junction contained 12 bases not matched to a gene. Written as DNA, the CDR3 is TGTGCCAGCAGTTCCCGACAGGGGATCCTTGGGGAAAAACTGTTTTTT. Residues: CASSSRQGILGEKLFF.

About this clone: Other DNA sequences in this specimen translate into the identical CDR3. The gene calls are TRBV5-1 and TRBJ2-7; D is uncertain. Trimming removed 1 base at V and 4 bases at J, with 9 bases between. The CDR3 totals 13 residues. Germline-derived CDR1 and CDR2 are SGHRS and YFSETQ. The CDR3 protein is CASSLSPQYEQYF. The CDR3 bases are TGCGCCAGCAGCTTGTCCCCTCAGTACGAGCAGTACTTC.

The chain recombines TRBV19 with TRBJ1-4; D call uncertain. This CDR3 has 15 amino acids. Trimming removed 7 bases at V and 8 bases at J, with 20 bases between. Germline CDR1 reads LNHDA; CDR2 reads SQIVND (reference sequence). The CDR3 sequence is CASTLLRTGGEKLFF. DNA of the CDR3: TGTGCCAGTACCCTACTTCGGACTGGAGGAGAAAAACTGTTTTTT.

The chain carries TRBV9 and TRBJ2-7; a weak D match, TRBD1 (6 bases). V gave up 1 base and J gave up 1 base, with 9 bases separating them. Germline CDR1 and CDR2: SGDLS and YYNGEE. The CDR3 is 14 amino acids. CDR3 sequence (DNA): TGTGCCAGCAGCGTAACAGGGCGGTCCTACGAGCAGTACTTC. This gives the protein CASSVTGRSYEQYF.